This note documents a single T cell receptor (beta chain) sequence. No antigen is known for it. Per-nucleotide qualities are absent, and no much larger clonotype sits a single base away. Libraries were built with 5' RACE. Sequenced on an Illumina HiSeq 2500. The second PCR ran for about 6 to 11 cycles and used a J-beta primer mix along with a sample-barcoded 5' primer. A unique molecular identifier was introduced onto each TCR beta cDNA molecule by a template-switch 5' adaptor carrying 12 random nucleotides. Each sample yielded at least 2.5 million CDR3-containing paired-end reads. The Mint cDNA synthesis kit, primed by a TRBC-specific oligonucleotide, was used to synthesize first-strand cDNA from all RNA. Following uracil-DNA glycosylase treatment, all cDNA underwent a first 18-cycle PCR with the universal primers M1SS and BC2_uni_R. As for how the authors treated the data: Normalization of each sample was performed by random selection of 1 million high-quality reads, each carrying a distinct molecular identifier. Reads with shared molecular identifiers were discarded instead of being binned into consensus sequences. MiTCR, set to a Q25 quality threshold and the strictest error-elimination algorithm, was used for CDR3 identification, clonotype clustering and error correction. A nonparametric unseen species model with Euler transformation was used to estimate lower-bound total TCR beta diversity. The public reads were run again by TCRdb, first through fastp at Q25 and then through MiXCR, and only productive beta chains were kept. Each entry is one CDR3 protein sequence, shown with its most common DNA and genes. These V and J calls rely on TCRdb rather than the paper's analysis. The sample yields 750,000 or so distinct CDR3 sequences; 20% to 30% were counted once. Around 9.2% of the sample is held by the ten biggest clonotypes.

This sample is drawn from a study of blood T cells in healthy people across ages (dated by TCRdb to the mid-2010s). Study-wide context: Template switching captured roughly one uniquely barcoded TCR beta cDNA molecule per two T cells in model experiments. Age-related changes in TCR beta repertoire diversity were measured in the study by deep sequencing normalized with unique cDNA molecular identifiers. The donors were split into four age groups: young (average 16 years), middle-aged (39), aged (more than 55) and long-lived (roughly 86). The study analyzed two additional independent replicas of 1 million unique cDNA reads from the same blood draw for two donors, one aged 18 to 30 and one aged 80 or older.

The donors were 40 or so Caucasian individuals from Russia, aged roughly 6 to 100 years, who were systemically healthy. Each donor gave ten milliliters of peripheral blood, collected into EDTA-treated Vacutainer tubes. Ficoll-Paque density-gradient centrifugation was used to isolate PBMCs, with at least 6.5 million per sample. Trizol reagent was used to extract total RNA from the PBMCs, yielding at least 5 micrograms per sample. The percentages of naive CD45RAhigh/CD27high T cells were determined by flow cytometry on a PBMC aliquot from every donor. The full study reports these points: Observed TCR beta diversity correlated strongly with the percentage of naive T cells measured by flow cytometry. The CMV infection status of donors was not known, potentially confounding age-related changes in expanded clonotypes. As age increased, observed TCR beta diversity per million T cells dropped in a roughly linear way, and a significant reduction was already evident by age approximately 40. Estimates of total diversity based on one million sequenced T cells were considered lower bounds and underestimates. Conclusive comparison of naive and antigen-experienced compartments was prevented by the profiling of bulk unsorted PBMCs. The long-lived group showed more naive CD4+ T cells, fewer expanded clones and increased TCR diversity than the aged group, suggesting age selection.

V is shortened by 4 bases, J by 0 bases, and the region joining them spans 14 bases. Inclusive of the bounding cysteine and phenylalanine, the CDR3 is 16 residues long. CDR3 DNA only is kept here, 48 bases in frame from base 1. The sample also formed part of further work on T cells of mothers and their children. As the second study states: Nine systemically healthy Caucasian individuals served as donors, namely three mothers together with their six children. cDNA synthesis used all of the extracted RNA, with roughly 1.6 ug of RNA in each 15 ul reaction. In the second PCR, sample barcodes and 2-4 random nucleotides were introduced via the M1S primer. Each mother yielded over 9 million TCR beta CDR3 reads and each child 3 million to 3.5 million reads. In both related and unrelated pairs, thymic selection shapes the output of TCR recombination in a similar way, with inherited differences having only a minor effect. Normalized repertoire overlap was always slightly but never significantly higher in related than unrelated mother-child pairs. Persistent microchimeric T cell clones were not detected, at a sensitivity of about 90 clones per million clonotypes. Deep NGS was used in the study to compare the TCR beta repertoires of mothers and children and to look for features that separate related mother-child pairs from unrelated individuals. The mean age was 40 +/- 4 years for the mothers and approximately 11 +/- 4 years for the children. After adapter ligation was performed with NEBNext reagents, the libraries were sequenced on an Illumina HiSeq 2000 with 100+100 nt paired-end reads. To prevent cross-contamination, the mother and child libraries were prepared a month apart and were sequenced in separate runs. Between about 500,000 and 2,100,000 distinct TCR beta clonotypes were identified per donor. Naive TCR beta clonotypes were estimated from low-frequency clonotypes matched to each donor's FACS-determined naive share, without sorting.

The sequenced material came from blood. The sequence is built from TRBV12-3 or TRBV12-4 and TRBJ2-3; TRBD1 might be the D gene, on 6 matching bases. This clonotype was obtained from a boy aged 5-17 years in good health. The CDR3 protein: CASSWDGQTSTDTQYF. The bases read TGTGCCAGCAGTTGGGACGGACAGACTAGCACAGATACGCAGTATTTT.